Below, one T cell receptor beta chain is given with its context. Its antigen is currently not known. No base quality information exists; no much larger clone differs at one position. The data stem from a study of T cell changes during pregnancy in multiple sclerosis (dated by TCRdb to about 2019). About the investigation overall: The study examined how the T cell repertoire changed over the course of pregnancy in women with multiple sclerosis.

Receptor libraries were prepared by the immunoSEQ multiplex PCR assay. The clones in this table, taken by TCRdb from immuneACCESS, are in-frame only. Not every clone is retained; where verified, under half of the shortfall comes from an unresolved V gene, and the cause of the rest is unknown. Present in this sample are fewer than 45,000 clones, 85% to 90% of which were seen just once. Less than 9% of the sample comes from the top ten. The CDR3 runs 17 amino acids, cysteine and phenylalanine included. Just CDR3 DNA is preserved here, 51 bases in frame from base 1. The junction shows trimming of 7 bases on V and 4 bases on J, and the gene matches do not reach 16 bases of it. Sequences SGDLS (CDR1) and YYNGEE (CDR2) are obtained from the germline V gene.

The clonotype was recovered from a female donor with multiple sclerosis, enrolled in a pregnancy study. Here the chain combines TRBV9 and TRBJ1-2, and 10 junctional nucleotides match TRBD1. The sample in question was CD8+ T cells from peripheral blood mononuclear cells, obtained in the third trimester of pregnancy. The CDR3 reads CASGRSYRTGGFYGYTF. DNA sequence: TGTGCCAGCGGACGATCCTATAGGACAGGGGGGTTCTATGGCTACACCTTC.